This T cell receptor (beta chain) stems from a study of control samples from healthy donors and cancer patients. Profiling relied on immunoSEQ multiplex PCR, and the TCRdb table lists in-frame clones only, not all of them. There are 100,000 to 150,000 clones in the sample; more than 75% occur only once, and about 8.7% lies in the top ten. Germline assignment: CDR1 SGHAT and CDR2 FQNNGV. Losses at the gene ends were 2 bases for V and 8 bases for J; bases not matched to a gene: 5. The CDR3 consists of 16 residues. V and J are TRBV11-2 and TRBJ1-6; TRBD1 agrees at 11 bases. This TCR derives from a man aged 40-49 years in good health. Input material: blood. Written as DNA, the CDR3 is TGTGCCAGCAGCTTAAGGCCGGACAGGGGGCATTCACCCCTCCACTTT. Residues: CASSLRPDRGHSPLHF.